This is a list of T cell receptor beta chains from one sample in a study of blood T cell repertoires in COVID-19. Sequencing was performed with immunoSEQ multiplex PCR; in TCRdb, only in-frame clones are kept and a portion is missing. There are 250,000 or so clones in the sample; 84% occur only once, and 1.5% to 1.9% lies in the top ten. The sequenced sample was peripheral blood. The receptors shown here come from a woman in her thirties or forties who had recovered from COVID-19. Each CDR3 is given with its conserved first and last residue. A D gene is named only where the DNA matches it firmly. Not every row has a clone size; where given, it reads once, few, many or a size class.

J gene: TRBJ2-2; CDR3 length: 14; D gene: NA; clone size: NA; V gene: TRBV6-2/TRBV6-3; CDR3 protein: CASSYSYSTGELFF; CDR3 DNA: TGTGCCAGCAGTTACTCATACAGCACCGGGGAGCTGTTTTTT
J gene: TRBJ2-1; CDR3 length: 13; D gene: TRBD2; clone size: few; V gene: TRBV19; CDR3 protein: CASSTSDYNEQFF; CDR3 DNA: TGTGCCAGTAGCACTAGCGATTACAATGAGCAGTTCTTC
J gene: TRBJ1-3; CDR3 length: 18; D gene: TRBD1; clone size: NA; V gene: TRBV7-2; CDR3 protein: CASSLEGQGPISGNTIYF; CDR3 DNA: TGTGCCAGCAGCTTAGAAGGACAGGGACCGATCTCTGGAAACACCATATATTTT
J gene: TRBJ2-5; CDR3 length: 13; D gene: NA; clone size: few; V gene: TRBV18; CDR3 protein: CASSPDRQETQYF; CDR3 DNA: TGTGCCAGCTCCCCCGACAGACAAGAGACCCAGTACTTC
J gene: TRBJ1-3; CDR3 length: 17; D gene: TRBD1; clone size: NA; V gene: TRBV3-1/TRBV3-2; CDR3 protein: CASSQAPGGLGGNTIYF; CDR3 DNA: TGTGCCAGCAGCCAAGCCCCAGGGGGATTGGGAGGAAACACCATATATTTT
J gene: TRBJ2-1; CDR3 length: 16; D gene: NA; clone size: NA; V gene: TRBV24-1; CDR3 protein: CATSDQPGASYNEQFF; CDR3 DNA: TGTGCCACCAGTGATCAGCCAGGGGCATCGTACAATGAGCAGTTCTTC
J gene: TRBJ1-6; CDR3 length: 13; D gene: NA; clone size: once; V gene: TRBV30; CDR3 protein: CAWSVRSTSPLHF; CDR3 DNA: TGTGCCTGGAGTGTACGGTCTACCTCACCCCTCCACTTT
J gene: TRBJ1-1; CDR3 length: 16; D gene: TRBD1; clone size: NA; V gene: TRBV6-5; CDR3 protein: CASSSPRTGRATEAFF; CDR3 DNA: TGTGCCAGCAGTTCACCACGGACAGGTCGCGCCACTGAAGCTTTCTTT
J gene: TRBJ1-1; CDR3 length: 12; D gene: NA; clone size: NA; V gene: TRBV3-1/TRBV3-2; CDR3 protein: CASSHLNTEAFF; CDR3 DNA: TGTGCCAGCAGCCACTTGAACACTGAAGCTTTCTTT
J gene: TRBJ1-2; CDR3 length: 14; D gene: NA; clone size: NA; V gene: TRBV5-6; CDR3 protein: CASSLGSWASSYTF; CDR3 DNA: TGTGCCAGCAGCTTGGGCAGCTGGGCCTCAAGCTACACCTTC
J gene: TRBJ2-1; CDR3 length: 19; D gene: TRBD1; clone size: NA; V gene: TRBV3-1/TRBV3-2; CDR3 protein: CASSRVPGTGGMSYNEQFF; CDR3 DNA: TGTGCCAGCAGCCGCGTTCCCGGGACAGGGGGGATGTCCTACAATGAGCAGTTCTTC
J gene: TRBJ1-2; CDR3 length: 13; D gene: NA; clone size: NA; V gene: TRBV5-1; CDR3 protein: CASSLYLNYGYTF; CDR3 DNA: TGCGCCAGCAGCTTGTATCTTAACTATGGCTACACCTTC
J gene: TRBJ2-5; CDR3 length: 15; D gene: NA; clone size: once; V gene: TRBV27; CDR3 protein: CASSPPTSRQETQYF; CDR3 DNA: TGTGCCAGCAGCCCCCCAACCAGTCGTCAAGAGACCCAGTACTTC
J gene: TRBJ2-7; CDR3 length: 15; D gene: TRBD2; clone size: NA; V gene: TRBV11-3; CDR3 protein: CASSLLAGGFYEQYF; CDR3 DNA: TGTGCCAGCAGTCTACTAGCGGGGGGATTCTACGAGCAGTACTTC
J gene: TRBJ2-7; CDR3 length: 13; D gene: NA; clone size: NA; V gene: TRBV29-1; CDR3 protein: CSVTDSRAYEQYF; CDR3 DNA: TGCAGCGTCACGGACAGTAGGGCCTACGAGCAGTACTTC
J gene: TRBJ1-5; CDR3 length: 14; D gene: TRBD1; clone size: few; V gene: TRBV7-9; CDR3 protein: CASSPGQGFQPQHF; CDR3 DNA: TGTGCCAGCAGCCCTGGACAGGGGTTTCAGCCCCAGCATTTT
J gene: TRBJ2-3; CDR3 length: 15; D gene: NA; clone size: NA; V gene: TRBV19; CDR3 protein: CASSISVQGIDTQYF; CDR3 DNA: TGTGCCAGTAGTATATCGGTACAGGGTATAGATACGCAGTATTTT
J gene: TRBJ2-2; CDR3 length: 15; D gene: TRBD1; clone size: NA; V gene: TRBV5-1; CDR3 protein: CASSLDRGGTGELFF; CDR3 DNA: TGCGCCAGCAGCTTAGACAGGGGAGGCACCGGGGAGCTGTTTTTT
J gene: TRBJ1-1; CDR3 length: 16; D gene: NA; clone size: NA; V gene: TRBV6-1; CDR3 protein: CASSEGRGLMNTEAFF; CDR3 DNA: TGTGCCAGCAGTGAAGGGAGAGGGCTCATGAACACTGAAGCTTTCTTT
J gene: TRBJ1-2; CDR3 length: 14; D gene: TRBD1; clone size: many; V gene: TRBV15; CDR3 protein: CATSRDRQGYGYTF; CDR3 DNA: TGTGCCACCAGCAGAGATCGACAGGGCTATGGCTACACCTTC
J gene: TRBJ1-5; CDR3 length: 13; D gene: NA; clone size: NA; V gene: TRBV10-3; CDR3 protein: CAISAGVDQPQHF; CDR3 DNA: TGTGCCATCAGTGCCGGGGTGGATCAGCCCCAGCATTTT
J gene: TRBJ1-2; CDR3 length: 13; D gene: NA; clone size: NA; V gene: TRBV12-3/TRBV12-4; CDR3 protein: CASTTEGGGGYTF; CDR3 DNA: TGTGCCAGCACCACGGAGGGAGGCGGCGGCTACACCTTC
J gene: TRBJ2-7; CDR3 length: 11; D gene: NA; clone size: NA; V gene: TRBV18; CDR3 protein: CASSPGSEQYF; CDR3 DNA: TGTGCCAGCTCCCCTGGGAGCGAGCAGTACTTC
J gene: TRBJ1-2; CDR3 length: 15; D gene: TRBD1; clone size: NA; V gene: TRBV4-1; CDR3 protein: CASSQDGQGNYGYTF; CDR3 DNA: TGCGCCAGCAGCCAAGACGGACAGGGAAACTATGGCTACACCTTC
J gene: TRBJ1-3; CDR3 length: 14; D gene: NA; clone size: NA; V gene: TRBV7-2; CDR3 protein: CASSWTIWGNTIYF; CDR3 DNA: TGTGCCAGCAGCTGGACAATCTGGGGAAACACCATATATTTT
J gene: TRBJ2-7; CDR3 length: 14; D gene: NA; clone size: NA; V gene: TRBV7-9; CDR3 protein: CASSPPTGEDEQYF; CDR3 DNA: TGTGCCAGCAGCCCCCCTACGGGGGAGGACGAGCAGTACTTC
J gene: TRBJ2-1; CDR3 length: 16; D gene: TRBD2; clone size: NA; V gene: TRBV5-4; CDR3 protein: CASSLSGGAVLNEQFF; CDR3 DNA: TGTGCCAGCAGCCTGAGCGGGGGGGCCGTTTTAAATGAGCAGTTCTTC
J gene: TRBJ1-2; CDR3 length: 12; D gene: NA; clone size: once; V gene: TRBV24-1; CDR3 protein: CATSVGSYGYTF; CDR3 DNA: TGTGCCACCAGTGTCGGGAGTTATGGCTACACCTTC
J gene: TRBJ2-2; CDR3 length: 15; D gene: TRBD1; clone size: NA; V gene: TRBV6-5; CDR3 protein: CASSPGTGGSSELFF; CDR3 DNA: TGTGCCAGCAGTCCCGGGACAGGGGGCTCATCGGAGCTGTTTTTT
J gene: TRBJ2-3; CDR3 length: 13; D gene: NA; clone size: NA; V gene: TRBV6-5; CDR3 protein: CASSYPGTDTQYF; CDR3 DNA: TGTGCCAGCAGTTATCCGGGCACAGATACGCAGTATTTT
J gene: TRBJ2-7; CDR3 length: 15; D gene: TRBD1; clone size: few; V gene: TRBV5-1; CDR3 protein: CASSRGQGLIYEQYF; CDR3 DNA: TGCGCCAGCAGCAGGGGACAGGGACTAATTTACGAGCAGTACTTC
J gene: TRBJ2-2; CDR3 length: 14; D gene: NA; clone size: few; V gene: TRBV10-3; CDR3 protein: CAIRRSRDTGELFF; CDR3 DNA: TGTGCCATCAGACGTAGCAGGGACACCGGGGAGCTGTTTTTT
J gene: TRBJ1-2; CDR3 length: 12; D gene: NA; clone size: NA; V gene: TRBV11-2; CDR3 protein: CASSPEGYGYTF; CDR3 DNA: TGTGCCAGCAGCCCTGAGGGATATGGCTACACCTTC
J gene: TRBJ2-7; CDR3 length: 17; D gene: NA; clone size: NA; V gene: TRBV15; CDR3 protein: CATSRDPGPMDSYEQYF; CDR3 DNA: TGTGCCACCAGCAGAGATCCAGGTCCGATGGATTCCTACGAGCAGTACTTC
J gene: TRBJ1-4; CDR3 length: 14; D gene: TRBD1; clone size: few; V gene: TRBV5-4; CDR3 protein: CASSNQGADEKLFF; CDR3 DNA: TGTGCCAGCAGCAATCAGGGGGCGGATGAAAAACTGTTTTTT
J gene: TRBJ2-5; CDR3 length: 15; D gene: TRBD1; clone size: NA; V gene: TRBV15; CDR3 protein: CATSRGDRVVETQYF; CDR3 DNA: TGTGCCACCAGCAGAGGGGACAGGGTTGTGGAGACCCAGTACTTC
J gene: TRBJ2-3; CDR3 length: 14; D gene: NA; clone size: NA; V gene: TRBV4-1; CDR3 protein: CASSPPPPSDTQYF; CDR3 DNA: TGCGCCAGCAGCCCGCCCCCCCCTAGTGATACGCAGTATTTT
J gene: TRBJ2-2; CDR3 length: 14; D gene: NA; clone size: NA; V gene: TRBV11-3; CDR3 protein: CASSFDSNTGELFF; CDR3 DNA: TGTGCCAGCAGCTTTGACAGTAACACCGGGGAGCTGTTTTTT
J gene: TRBJ2-1; CDR3 length: 15; D gene: NA; clone size: NA; V gene: TRBV7-8; CDR3 protein: CASSLARDRGGEQFF; CDR3 DNA: TGTGCCAGCAGCTTAGCGCGAGATAGGGGAGGTGAGCAGTTCTTC